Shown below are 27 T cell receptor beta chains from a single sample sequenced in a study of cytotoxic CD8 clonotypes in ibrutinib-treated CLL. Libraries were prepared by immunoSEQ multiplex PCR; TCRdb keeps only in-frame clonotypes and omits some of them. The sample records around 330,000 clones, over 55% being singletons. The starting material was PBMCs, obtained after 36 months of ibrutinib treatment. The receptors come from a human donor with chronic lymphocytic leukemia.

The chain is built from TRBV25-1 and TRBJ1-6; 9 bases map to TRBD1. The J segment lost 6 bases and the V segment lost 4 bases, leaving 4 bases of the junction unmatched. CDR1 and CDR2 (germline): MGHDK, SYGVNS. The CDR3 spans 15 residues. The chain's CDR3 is CASSGLTGGNSPLHF. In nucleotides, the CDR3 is TGTGCCAGCAGTGGACTGACAGGGGGTAATTCACCCCTCCACTTT.

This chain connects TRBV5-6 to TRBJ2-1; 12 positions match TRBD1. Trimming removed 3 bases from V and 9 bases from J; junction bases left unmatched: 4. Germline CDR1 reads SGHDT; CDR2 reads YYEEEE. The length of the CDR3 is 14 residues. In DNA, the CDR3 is TGTGCCAGCAGCTGGGGACAGGGGGCTGTTGAGCAGTTCTTC. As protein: CASSWGQGAVEQFF.

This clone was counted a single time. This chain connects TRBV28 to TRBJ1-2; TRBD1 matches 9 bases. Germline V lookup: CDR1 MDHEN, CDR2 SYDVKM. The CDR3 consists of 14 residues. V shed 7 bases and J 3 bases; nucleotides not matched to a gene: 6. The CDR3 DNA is TGTGCCAGCATCAACAGGGGGCGAGACTATGGCTACACCTTC. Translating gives CASINRGRDYGYTF.

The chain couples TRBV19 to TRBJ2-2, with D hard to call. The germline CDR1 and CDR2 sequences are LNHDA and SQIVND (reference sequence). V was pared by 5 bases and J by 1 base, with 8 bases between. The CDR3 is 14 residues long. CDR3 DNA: TGTGCCAGTAGTCCGCAGGAGAACACCGGGGAGCTGTTTTTT. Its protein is CASSPQENTGELFF.

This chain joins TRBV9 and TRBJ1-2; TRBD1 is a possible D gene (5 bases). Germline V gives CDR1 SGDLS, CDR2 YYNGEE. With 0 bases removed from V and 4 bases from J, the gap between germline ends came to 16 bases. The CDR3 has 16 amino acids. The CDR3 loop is CASSVDEGVGGYGYTF. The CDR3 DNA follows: TGTGCCAGCAGCGTAGATGAAGGGGTCGGGGGCTATGGCTACACCTTC.

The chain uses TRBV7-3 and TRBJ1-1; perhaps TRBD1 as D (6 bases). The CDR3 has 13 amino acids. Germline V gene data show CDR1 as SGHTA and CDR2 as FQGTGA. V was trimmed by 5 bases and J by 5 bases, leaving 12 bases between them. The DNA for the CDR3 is TGTGCCAGCAGCGCGGACAGATGGACTGAAGCTTTCTTT. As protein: CASSADRWTEAFF.

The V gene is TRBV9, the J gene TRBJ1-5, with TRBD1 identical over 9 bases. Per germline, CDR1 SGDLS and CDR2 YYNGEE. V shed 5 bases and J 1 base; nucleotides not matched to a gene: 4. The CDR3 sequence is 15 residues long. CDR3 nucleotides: TGTGCCAGCAGTGACAGGGGGGGAAGCAATCAGCCCCAGCATTTT. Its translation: CASSDRGGSNQPQHF.

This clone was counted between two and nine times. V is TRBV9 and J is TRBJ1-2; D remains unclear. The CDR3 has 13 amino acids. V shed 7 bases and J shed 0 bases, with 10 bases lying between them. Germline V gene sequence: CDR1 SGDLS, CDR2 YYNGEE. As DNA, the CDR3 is TGTGCCAGCCGGCCGCCTCCTAACTATGGCTACACCTTC. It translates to CASRPPPNYGYTF. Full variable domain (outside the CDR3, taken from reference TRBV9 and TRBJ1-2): DSGVTQTPKHLITATGQRVTLRCSPRSGDLSVYWYQQSLDQGLQFLIQYYNGEERAKGNILERFSAQQFPDLHSELNLSSLELGDSALYFCASRPPPNYGYTFGSGTRLTVV.

CDR3 coding DNA: TGTGCCAGCAGTGAATTTGTCATGAACACTGAAGCTTTCTTT. It specifies CASSEFVMNTEAFF. The chain joins TRBV2 to TRBJ1-1; D call uncertain. There are 14 residues in the CDR3. CDR1 and CDR2 (germline): SNHLY, FYNNEI. Trimming cost V 2 bases and J 0 bases, with 7 bases left between them.

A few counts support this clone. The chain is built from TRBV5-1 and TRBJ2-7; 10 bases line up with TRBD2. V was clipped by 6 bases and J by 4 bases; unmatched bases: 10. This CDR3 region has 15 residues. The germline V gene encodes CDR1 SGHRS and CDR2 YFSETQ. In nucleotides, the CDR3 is TGCGCCAGCACCCTTTTAGCGGGGGGTCCATACGAGCAGTACTTC. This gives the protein CASTLLAGGPYEQYF. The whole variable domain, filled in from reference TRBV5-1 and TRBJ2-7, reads KAGVTQTPRYLIKTRGQQVTLSCSPISGHRSVSWYQQTPGQGLQFLFEYFSETQRNKGNFPGRFSGRQFSNSRSEMNVSTLELGDSALYLCASTLLAGGPYEQYFGPGTRLTVT.

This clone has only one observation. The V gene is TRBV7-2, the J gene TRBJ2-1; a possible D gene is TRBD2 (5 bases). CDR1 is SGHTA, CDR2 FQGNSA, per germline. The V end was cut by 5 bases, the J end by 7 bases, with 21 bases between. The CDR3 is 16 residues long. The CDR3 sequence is CASSKISAPAWNEQFF. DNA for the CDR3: TGTGCCAGCAGCAAGATTAGCGCCCCAGCTTGGAATGAGCAGTTCTTC.

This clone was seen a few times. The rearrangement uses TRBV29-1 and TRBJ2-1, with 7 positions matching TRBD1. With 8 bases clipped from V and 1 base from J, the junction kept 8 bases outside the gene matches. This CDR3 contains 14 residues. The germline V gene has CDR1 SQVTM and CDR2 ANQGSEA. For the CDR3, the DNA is TGCAGCACCAACAGGGGATCGTCCTACAATGAGCAGTTCTTC. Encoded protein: CSTNRGSSYNEQFF.

CDR3: CASSRRDRSSYEQYF. CDR3 coding DNA: TGTGCCAGCAGCCGTAGGGACAGGAGCTCCTACGAGCAGTACTTC. The J gene is TRBJ2-7, the V gene TRBV9, with TRBD1 matching 8 bases. The CDR3 extends over 15 amino acids. With V trimmed by 4 bases and J by 0 bases, 6 bases remained unmatched. The germline V gene has CDR1 SGDLS and CDR2 YYNGEE.

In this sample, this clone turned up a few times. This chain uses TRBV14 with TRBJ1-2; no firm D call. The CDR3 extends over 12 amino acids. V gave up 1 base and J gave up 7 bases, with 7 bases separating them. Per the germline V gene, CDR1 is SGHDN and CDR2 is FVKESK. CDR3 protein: CASSQVSSGYTF. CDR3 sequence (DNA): TGTGCCAGCAGCCAAGTTTCCTCTGGCTACACCTTC.

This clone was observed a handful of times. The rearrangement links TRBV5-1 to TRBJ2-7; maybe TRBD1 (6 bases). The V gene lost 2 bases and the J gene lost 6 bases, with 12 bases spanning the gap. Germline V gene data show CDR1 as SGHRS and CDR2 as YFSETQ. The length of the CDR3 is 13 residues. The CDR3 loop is CASSLARGGEQYF. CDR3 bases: TGCGCCAGCAGCTTAGCCAGGGGTGGCGAGCAGTACTTC.

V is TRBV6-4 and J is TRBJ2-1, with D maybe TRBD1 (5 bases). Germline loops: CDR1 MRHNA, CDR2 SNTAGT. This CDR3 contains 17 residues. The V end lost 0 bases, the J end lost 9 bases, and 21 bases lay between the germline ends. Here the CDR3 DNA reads TGTGCCAGCAGTGACTCATATGGGAAGTGGGGCTCGGGTGAGCAGTTCTTC. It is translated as CASSDSYGKWGSGEQFF.

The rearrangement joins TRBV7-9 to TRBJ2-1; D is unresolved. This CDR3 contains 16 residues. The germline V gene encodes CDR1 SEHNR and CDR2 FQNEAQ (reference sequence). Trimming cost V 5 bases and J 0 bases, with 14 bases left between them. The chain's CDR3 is CASSLNWVGSYNEQFF. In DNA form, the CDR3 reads TGTGCCAGCAGCCTAAATTGGGTCGGCTCCTACAATGAGCAGTTCTTC.

The CDR3 is CASSLDRGDSGNTIYF. The CDR3 DNA is TGCGCCAGCAGCTTGGACAGGGGGGATTCTGGAAACACCATATATTTT. The chain joins TRBV5-1 to TRBJ1-3, with 8 bases aligning to TRBD1. Germline trimming cut 0 bases from V and 1 base from J; bases unmatched to any gene: 3. The CDR3 extends over 16 amino acids. Germline assignment: CDR1 SGHRS and CDR2 YFSETQ.

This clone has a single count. CDR3 nucleotide sequence: TGTGCCAGCAGTCTAACCACAGGGGACGAGCAGTACTTC. Amino acid sequence: CASSLTTGDEQYF. The chain employs TRBV28 and TRBJ2-7, with TRBD1 identical over 7 bases. Germline-derived CDR1 and CDR2 are MDHEN and SYDVKM. The V and J ends lost 5 bases and 5 bases, in that order; junction bases with no gene match: 6. The CDR3 consists of 13 residues. Based on the CDR3 plus reference TRBV28 and TRBJ2-7, the full variable domain is DVKVTQSSRYLVKRTGEKVFLECVQDMDHENMFWYRQDPGLGLRLIYFSYDVKMKEKGDIPEGYSVSREKKERFSLILESASTNQTSMYLCASSLTTGDEQYFGPGTRLTVT.

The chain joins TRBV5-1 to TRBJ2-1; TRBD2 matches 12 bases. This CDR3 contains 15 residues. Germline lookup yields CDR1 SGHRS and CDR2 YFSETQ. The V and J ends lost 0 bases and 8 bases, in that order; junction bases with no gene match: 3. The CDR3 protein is CASSLGLAGVDEQFF. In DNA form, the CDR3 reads TGCGCCAGCAGCTTGGGACTAGCGGGAGTTGATGAGCAGTTCTTC.

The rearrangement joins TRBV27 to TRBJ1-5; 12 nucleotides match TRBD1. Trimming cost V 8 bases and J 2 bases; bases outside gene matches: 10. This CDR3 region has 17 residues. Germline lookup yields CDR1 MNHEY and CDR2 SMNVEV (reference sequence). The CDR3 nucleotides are TGTGCCAGCCGAGGGGGACAGGGGGCTATTGGCAATCAGCCCCAGCATTTT. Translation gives CASRGGQGAIGNQPQHF.

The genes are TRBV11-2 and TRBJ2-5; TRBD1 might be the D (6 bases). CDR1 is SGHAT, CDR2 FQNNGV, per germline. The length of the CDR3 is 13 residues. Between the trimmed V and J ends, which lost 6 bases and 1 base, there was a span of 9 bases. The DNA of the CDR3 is TGTGCCAGCAGTTACAGGGTCCAAGAGACCCAGTACTTC. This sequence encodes CASSYRVQETQYF.

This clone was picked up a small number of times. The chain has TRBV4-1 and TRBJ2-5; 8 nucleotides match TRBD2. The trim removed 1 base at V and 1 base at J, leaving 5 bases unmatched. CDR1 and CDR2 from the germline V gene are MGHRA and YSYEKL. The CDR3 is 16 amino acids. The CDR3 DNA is TGCGCCAGCAGCCAAGGATTTAGCGGGGCCCAAGAGACCCAGTACTTC. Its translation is CASSQGFSGAQETQYF.

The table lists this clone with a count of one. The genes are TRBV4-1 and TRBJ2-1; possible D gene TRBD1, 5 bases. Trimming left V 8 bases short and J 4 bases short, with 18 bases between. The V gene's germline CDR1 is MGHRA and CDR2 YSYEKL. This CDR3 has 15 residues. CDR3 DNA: TGCGCCAGCTGGGCCGGCAGGGTGGGGTACAATGAGCAGTTCTTC. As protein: CASWAGRVGYNEQFF.

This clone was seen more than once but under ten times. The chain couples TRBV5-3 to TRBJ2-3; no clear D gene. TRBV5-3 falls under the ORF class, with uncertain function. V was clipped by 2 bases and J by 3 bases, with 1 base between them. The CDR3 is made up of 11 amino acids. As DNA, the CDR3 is TGTGCCAGAAGCTTTACAGATACGCAGTATTTT. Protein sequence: CARSFTDTQYF.

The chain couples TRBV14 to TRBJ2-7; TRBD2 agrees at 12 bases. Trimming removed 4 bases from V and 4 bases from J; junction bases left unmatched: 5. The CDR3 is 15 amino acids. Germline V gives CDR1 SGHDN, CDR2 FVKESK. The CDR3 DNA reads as TGTGCCAGCAGCCGACTAGCGGGAGAGATGTACGAGCAGTACTTC. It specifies CASSRLAGEMYEQYF.

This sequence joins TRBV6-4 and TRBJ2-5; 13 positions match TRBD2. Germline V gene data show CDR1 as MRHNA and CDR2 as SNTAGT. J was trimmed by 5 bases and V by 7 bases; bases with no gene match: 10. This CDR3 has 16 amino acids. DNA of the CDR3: TGTGCCAGCACTGGACTAGCGGGAGTACTAGGGGAGACCCAGTACTTC. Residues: CASTGLAGVLGETQYF.